This T cell receptor (beta chain) is drawn from a study of shared clonotypes between healthy human individuals. Study-wide context: Those who served as donors were a couple of women and a few men between the ages of 18 and 49. Study-wide results and limits: Naive subsets generally exceeded memory subsets in estimated richness. Some naive CD4 clonotypes, 4.5% to 5.5%, turned up in common across four donors.

A word on this clone: Its antigen is not known.

Original analysis: Junction-only immunoSEQ data arrived without quality scores, meaning filtering differed. The repertoire was sequenced with immunoSEQ multiplex PCR; TCRdb's copy has only in-frame clones and lacks some. V, J and clone size are those of that table, while D and trimming were read from the DNA. Of about 2.3 million clones listed, approximately 95% were seen once; the top ten hold 0.3% to 0.4%. The sequence was obtained from a man younger than 30 in good health. Some clones in this sample may be carry-over from other donors' samples. The sequenced sample consisted of naive CD4+ T cells from PBMCs. Subset described: CD45RA+ positively selected.

DNA for the CDR3: TGTGCCAGTACTCCACGAGCGAGCAATCAGCCCCAGCATTTT. Protein product: CASTPRASNQPQHF. This chain uses TRBV19 with TRBJ1-5; D gene uncertain. Trimming pared 7 bases from V and 1 base from J, leaving 11 bases between. The CDR3 covers 14 residues. Germline V lookup: CDR1 LNHDA, CDR2 SQIVND (reference sequence).